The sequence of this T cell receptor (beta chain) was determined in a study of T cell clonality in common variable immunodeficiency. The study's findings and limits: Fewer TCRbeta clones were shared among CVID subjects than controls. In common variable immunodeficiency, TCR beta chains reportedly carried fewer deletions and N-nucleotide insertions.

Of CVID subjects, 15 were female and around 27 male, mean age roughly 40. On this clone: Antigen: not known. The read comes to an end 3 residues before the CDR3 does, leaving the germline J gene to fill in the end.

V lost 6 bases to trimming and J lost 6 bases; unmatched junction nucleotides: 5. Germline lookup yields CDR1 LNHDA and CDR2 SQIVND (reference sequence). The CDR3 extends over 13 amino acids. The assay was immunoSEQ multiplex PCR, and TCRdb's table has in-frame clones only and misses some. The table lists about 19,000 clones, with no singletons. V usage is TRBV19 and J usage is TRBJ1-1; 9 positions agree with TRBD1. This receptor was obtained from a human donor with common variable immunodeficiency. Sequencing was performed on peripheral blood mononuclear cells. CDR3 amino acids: CASRRTGVSEAFF. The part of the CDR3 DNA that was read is TGTGCCAGTAGAAGGACAGGGGTTTCTGAA.